The 6 T cell receptor beta chains reported below all come from one sample, sequenced in a study of CD4+ T cells in melanoma. Assay used: immunoSEQ multiplex PCR; TCRdb lists only in-frame clones, some missing. The sample shows about 110,000 clones, roughly 90% of them seen only once. Sequencing was carried out using peripheral blood. Receptor source: a human donor with melanoma.

The V and J genes are TRBV19 and TRBJ1-6; D is possibly TRBD1 (5 bases). CDR3 length equals 13 residues. V dropped 8 bases and J dropped 7 bases, with 12 bases sitting between them. CDR1 is LNHDA, CDR2 SQIVND, per germline (reference sequence). Here the CDR3 reads CASGQGKNSPLHF. CDR3 sequence (DNA): TGTGCCAGTGGGCAGGGAAAGAATTCACCCCTCCACTTT.

This chain connects TRBV29-1 to TRBJ2-1; D gene ambiguous. The CDR3 runs 14 residues. V dropped 4 bases and J dropped 2 bases, with 12 bases sitting between them. CDR1 and CDR2 (germline): SQVTM, ANQGSEA. The CDR3 DNA is TGCAGCGTTGTAAGGGATGGGACCTACAATGAGCAGTTCTTC. Amino acid sequence: CSVVRDGTYNEQFF.

The V gene is TRBV6-6, the J gene TRBJ1-5; TRBD1 matches at 8 bases. Looked up from germline, CDR1 is MNHNY and CDR2 is SVGAGI (reference sequence). Trimming cost V 2 bases and J 7 bases; bases outside gene matches: 10. The CDR3 is 16 amino acids. In DNA form, the CDR3 reads TGTGCCAGCAGTTACGCTGGACAGGGCGGAGGGCAGCCCCAGCATTTT. Translation: CASSYAGQGGGQPQHF.

J is TRBJ2-3 and V is TRBV7-9, with D perhaps given as TRBD1 or TRBD2 (6 bases each). Trimming removed 1 base from V and 6 bases from J, with 11 bases in between. The CDR3 length is 14 residues. Germline V gene sequence: CDR1 SEHNR, CDR2 FQNEAQ (reference sequence). The CDR3 sequence is CASSLGWGADTQYF. In DNA form, the CDR3 reads TGTGCCAGCAGCTTAGGCTGGGGGGCGGATACGCAGTATTTT.

V and J are TRBV5-6 and TRBJ1-3, with D uncertain. The V gene lost 0 bases and the J gene lost 0 bases, with 10 bases spanning the gap. CDR1 is SGHDT, CDR2 YYEEEE, per germline. The CDR3 contains 16 residues. CDR3 region: CASSLVPVNSGNTIYF. CDR3 sequence (DNA): TGTGCCAGCAGCTTGGTCCCGGTAAACTCTGGAAACACCATATATTTT.

This clone was seen a handful of times. The J gene is TRBJ2-2, the V gene TRBV5-1; TRBD1 agrees at 9 bases. The CDR3 spans 16 residues. Germline assignment: CDR1 SGHRS and CDR2 YFSETQ. With V trimmed by 4 bases and J by 3 bases, 7 bases remained unmatched. In DNA, the CDR3 is TGCGCCAGCAGCCTGGAGGGACAGGGAGACACCGGGGAGCTGTTTTTT. This sequence encodes CASSLEGQGDTGELFF.